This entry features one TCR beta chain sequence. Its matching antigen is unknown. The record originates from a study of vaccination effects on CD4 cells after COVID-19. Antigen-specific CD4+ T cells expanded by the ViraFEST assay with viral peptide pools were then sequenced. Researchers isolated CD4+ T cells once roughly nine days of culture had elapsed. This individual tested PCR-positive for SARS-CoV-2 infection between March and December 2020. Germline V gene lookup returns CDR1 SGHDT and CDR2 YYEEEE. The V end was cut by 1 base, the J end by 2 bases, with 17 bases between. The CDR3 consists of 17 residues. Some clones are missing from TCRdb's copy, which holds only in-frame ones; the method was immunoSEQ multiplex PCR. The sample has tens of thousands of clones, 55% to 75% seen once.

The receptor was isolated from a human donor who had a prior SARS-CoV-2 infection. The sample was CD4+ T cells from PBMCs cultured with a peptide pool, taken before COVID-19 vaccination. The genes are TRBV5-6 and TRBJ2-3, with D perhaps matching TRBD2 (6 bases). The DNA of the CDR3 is TGTGCCAGCAGCTTGTTCGCTGCGGGGAGCAACACAGATACGCAGTATTTT. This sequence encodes CASSLFAAGSNTDTQYF.